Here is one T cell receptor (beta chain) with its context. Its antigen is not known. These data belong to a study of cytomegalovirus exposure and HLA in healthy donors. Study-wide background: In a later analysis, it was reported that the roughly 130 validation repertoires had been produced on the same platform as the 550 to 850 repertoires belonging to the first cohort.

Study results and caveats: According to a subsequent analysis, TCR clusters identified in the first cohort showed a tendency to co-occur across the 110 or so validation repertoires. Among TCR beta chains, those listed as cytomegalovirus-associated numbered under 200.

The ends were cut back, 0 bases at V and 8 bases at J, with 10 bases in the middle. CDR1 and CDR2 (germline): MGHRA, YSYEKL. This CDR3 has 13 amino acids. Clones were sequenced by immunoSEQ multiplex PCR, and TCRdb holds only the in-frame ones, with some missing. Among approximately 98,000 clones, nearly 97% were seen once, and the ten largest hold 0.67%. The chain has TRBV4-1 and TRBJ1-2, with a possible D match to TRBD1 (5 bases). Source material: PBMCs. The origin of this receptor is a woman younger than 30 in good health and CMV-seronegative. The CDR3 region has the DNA TGCGCCAGCAGCCAAGATCCAGGGTTCGGCTACACCTTC. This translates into CASSQDPGFGYTF.